This is a list of T cell receptor beta chains from one sample in a study of blood T cell repertoires in COVID-19. Profiled with immunoSEQ multiplex PCR; TCRdb holds only in-frame clones, not every one. This sample has a few hundred thousand clones, with about 89% found just once. Sequenced: peripheral blood. Every receptor here comes from a man between 18 and 29 years old who had recovered from COVID-19. CDR3s include the opening cysteine and the closing phenylalanine or tryptophan. Each record gives: D gene, CDR3 length, V gene, J gene, clone size, CDR3 protein, CDR3 DNA. A D gene is named only where the DNA matches it firmly. Some rows mark clone size as missing; the rest say once, few, many or name a class of expanded clone.

D: TRBD2; length: 15; V: TRBV5-6; J: TRBJ2-5; size: NA; CDR3: CASSLGLADQETQYF; DNA: TGTGCCAGCAGCTTGGGGCTAGCGGACCAAGAGACCCAGTACTTC
D: NA; length: 15; V: TRBV4-1; J: TRBJ2-5; size: NA; CDR3: CASSQLEGVWETQYF; DNA: TGCGCCAGCAGCCAACTGGAGGGAGTGTGGGAGACCCAGTACTTC
D: TRBD1; length: 14; V: TRBV3-1/TRBV3-2; J: TRBJ2-7; size: NA; CDR3: CASRVDRDHYEQYF; DNA: TGTGCCAGCAGGGTAGACAGGGATCACTACGAGCAGTACTTC
D: TRBD1; length: 14; V: TRBV6-5; J: TRBJ1-2; size: NA; CDR3: CASSQETGNYGYTF; DNA: TGTGCCAGCAGCCAAGAGACAGGGAACTATGGCTACACCTTC
D: NA; length: 12; V: TRBV10-2; J: TRBJ2-1; size: NA; CDR3: CASRSAYNEQFF; DNA: TGCGCCAGCAGATCTGCCTACAATGAGCAGTTCTTC
D: NA; length: 12; V: TRBV3-1/TRBV3-2; J: TRBJ2-7; size: NA; CDR3: CASSPNTGEQYF; DNA: TGTGCCAGCAGCCCGAATACGGGGGAGCAGTACTTC
D: TRBD2; length: 17; V: TRBV5-1; J: TRBJ2-5; size: NA; CDR3: CASSLATSGNLQETQYF; DNA: TGCGCCAGCAGCTTGGCTACTAGCGGGAATCTCCAAGAGACCCAGTACTTC
D: NA; length: 15; V: TRBV5-1; J: TRBJ1-4; size: NA; CDR3: CASSLGWSGGEKLFF; DNA: TGCGCCAGCAGCTTGGGATGGTCTGGCGGCGAAAAACTGTTTTTT
D: TRBD1; length: 14; V: TRBV9; J: TRBJ1-5; size: NA; CDR3: CASSGGQGFQPQHF; DNA: TGTGCCAGCAGCGGCGGACAGGGGTTTCAGCCCCAGCATTTT
D: NA; length: 17; V: TRBV10-2; J: TRBJ1-5; size: NA; CDR3: CASSEPSGEWSNQPQHF; DNA: TGCGCCAGCAGTGAACCGAGCGGGGAATGGAGCAATCAGCCCCAGCATTTT
D: NA; length: 16; V: TRBV11-2; J: TRBJ2-5; size: NA; CDR3: CASSLEGGATPETQYF; DNA: TGTGCCAGCAGCTTAGAGGGGGGGGCGACCCCAGAGACCCAGTACTTC
D: NA; length: 14; V: TRBV19; J: TRBJ2-2; size: once; CDR3: CASWPGVGTGELFF; DNA: TGTGCCAGTTGGCCAGGGGTTGGCACCGGGGAGCTGTTTTTT
D: NA; length: 14; V: TRBV7-9; J: TRBJ2-2; size: NA; CDR3: CASSFGGSTGELFF; DNA: TGTGCCAGCAGCTTTGGAGGGTCGACCGGGGAGCTGTTTTTT
D: NA; length: 14; V: TRBV7-9; J: TRBJ2-3; size: NA; CDR3: CASSLGQSTDTQYF; DNA: TGTGCCAGCAGCTTAGGACAGAGCACAGATACGCAGTATTTT
D: NA; length: 15; V: TRBV7-8; J: TRBJ1-1; size: once; CDR3: CASNPTPGMSLEAFF; DNA: TGTGCCAGCAACCCCACCCCGGGGATGAGCCTTGAAGCTTTCTTT
D: TRBD1; length: 16; V: TRBV18; J: TRBJ2-3; size: NA; CDR3: CASSLRTGATGDTQYF; DNA: TGTGCCAGCTCTCTAAGGACAGGGGCTACCGGAGATACGCAGTATTTT
D: TRBD2; length: 15; V: TRBV4-1; J: TRBJ2-7; size: NA; CDR3: CASSQSGKPSYEQYF; DNA: TGCGCCAGCAGCCAGAGCGGGAAGCCCTCCTACGAGCAGTACTTC
D: NA; length: 14; V: TRBV13; J: TRBJ2-3; size: NA; CDR3: CASSLRGAGDTQYF; DNA: TGTGCCAGCAGCTTACGCGGGGCCGGAGATACGCAGTATTTT
D: TRBD1; length: 17; V: TRBV5-1; J: TRBJ2-6; size: NA; CDR3: CASSLRDRISGANVLTF; DNA: TGCGCCAGCAGCTTGAGGGACAGGATCTCTGGGGCCAACGTCCTGACTTTC
D: NA; length: 11; V: TRBV20-1; J: TRBJ2-2; size: NA; CDR3: CSALYTGELFF; DNA: TGCAGTGCTCTGTACACCGGGGAGCTGTTTTTT
D: NA; length: 13; V: TRBV9; J: TRBJ1-5; size: NA; CDR3: CASSARGEKPQHF; DNA: TGTGCCAGCAGTGCCAGGGGAGAAAAGCCCCAGCATTTT
D: NA; length: 15; V: TRBV3-1/TRBV3-2; J: TRBJ1-5; size: NA; CDR3: CASSQDTTGGQPQHF; DNA: TGTGCCAGCAGCCAAGATACGACCGGCGGACAGCCCCAGCATTTT
D: NA; length: 14; V: TRBV4-3; J: TRBJ1-1; size: NA; CDR3: CASSQGQGFREAFF; DNA: TGCGCCAGCAGCCAAGGGCAGGGGTTCCGAGAAGCTTTCTTT
D: NA; length: 14; V: TRBV7-9; J: TRBJ2-5; size: NA; CDR3: CASSYSGPGETQYF; DNA: TGTGCCAGCAGCTACAGCGGCCCCGGAGAGACCCAGTACTTC
D: NA; length: 19; V: TRBV4-1; J: TRBJ1-1; size: NA; CDR3: CASSQVYAIDSDANTEAFF; DNA: TGCGCCAGCAGCCAAGTTTACGCTATTGACAGCGATGCTAACACTGAAGCTTTCTTT
D: NA; length: 15; V: TRBV7-6; J: TRBJ1-2; size: NA; CDR3: CASSPGESKAYGYTF; DNA: TGTGCCAGCAGCCCCGGGGAAAGCAAGGCCTATGGCTACACCTTC
D: TRBD2; length: 16; V: TRBV4-1; J: TRBJ2-7; size: NA; CDR3: CASSQASAGGFYEQYF; DNA: TGCGCCAGCAGCCAAGCGTCTGCGGGGGGCTTTTACGAGCAGTACTTC